This T cell receptor (beta chain) originates from a study of cytomegalovirus exposure and HLA in healthy donors. The study's findings and limits: 150 to 200 TCR beta chains were listed as cytomegalovirus-associated. The dataset shows that most TCR sequences were rare, while some public TCRs occurred in many donors. Confirmation in vitro established that a few CMV-associated chains were specific for CMV antigens.

Germline V gene data show CDR1 as SGHDT and CDR2 as YYEEEE. V lost 4 bases, J lost 8 bases, and 7 bases lay in between. This CDR3 spans 11 amino acids. Remarks on this clone: What it binds is not known.

The donors formed part of the roughly 120-subject validation cohort, distinct from the approximately 630-subject first cohort. Clones were read by immunoSEQ multiplex PCR, and TCRdb kept only the in-frame ones, dropping some. The data hold about 40,000 clones, with over 85% observed a single time. The V call is TRBV5-6, the J call TRBJ1-3; D gene unclear. The origin of this receptor is a woman younger than 30 in good health and CMV-seronegative. The sequenced sample was PBMCs. CDR3 loop: CASSREYTIYF. CDR3 DNA sequence: TGTGCCAGCAGCCGAGAGTACACCATATATTTT.